These T cell receptor beta chains were read from a single sample in a study of T cells after yellow fever vaccination. MiXCR was run by TCRdb on the 5' RACE reads, yielding one entry per CDR3 protein. The sample lists roughly 240,000 distinct CDR3 sequences, roughly 6.8% occurring once. Sequences were derived from CD4+ T cells sorted from PBMCs, sampled on the day of the yellow fever booster vaccination. The receptor source for this set is a man under 40 who received the YFV17D yellow fever vaccine. Both conserved end residues are part of each CDR3. The D gene is left open where the match is weak. Clone size is stated in some rows and not others, as once, few, many or a class when expanded.

D	size	V	J	DNA	CDR3
.	many	TRBV15	TRBJ2-3	TGTGCCACCAGCGCGGGGAAGCTAGATACGCAGTATTTT	CATSAGKLDTQYF
TRBD1	few	TRBV5-6	TRBJ1-2	TGTGCCAGCAGTAAAAGAATAGACAGGGACCTTGACTATGGCTACACCTTC	CASSKRIDRDLDYGYTF
.	few	TRBV30	TRBJ1-1	TGTGCCTGGAGTATCCAGGGTTACACTGAAGCTTTCTTT	CAWSIQGYTEAFF
.	.	TRBV5-6	TRBJ2-5	TGTGCCAGCAGCCAAACACGAAGCCAAGAGACCCAGTACTTC	CASSQTRSQETQYF
.	many	TRBV20-1	TRBJ2-3	TGCAGTGCTAGACCGACCCTGGGGAATTCAGATACGCAGTATTTT	CSARPTLGNSDTQYF
.	.	TRBV19	TRBJ2-7	TGTGCCAGTAGTAACAGGGATGGCGAGCAGTACTTC	CASSNRDGEQYF
TRBD1	many	TRBV12-3/TRBV12-4	TRBJ2-7	TGTGCCAGCAGTTTTAGTCGGACAGGGGGCTACGAGCAGTACTTC	CASSFSRTGGYEQYF
.	many	TRBV11-2	TRBJ2-1	TGTGCCAGCAGCTTATCACTAGCATCCAATGAGCAGTTCTTC	CASSLSLASNEQFF
TRBD2	few	TRBV10-3	TRBJ2-3	TGTGCCATCAGGCGATCCGGGACTAGCGGGACCGCTGGCACAGATACGCAGTATTTT	CAIRRSGTSGTAGTDTQYF
.	.	TRBV7-2	TRBJ2-7	TGTGCCAGCAGCCTAACAGGGAGCGGGTTACGGGGCGAGCAGTACTTC	CASSLTGSGLRGEQYF
.	few	TRBV7-3	TRBJ2-1	TGTGCCAGCAGCTTAACGGGAGTCGCAGCTGAGCAGTTCTTC	CASSLTGVAAEQFF
.	many	TRBV20-1	TRBJ2-1	TGCAGTGCTAGGTCTTTCTTCTTCGGGATTTGGGGTGAGCAGTTCTTC	CSARSFFFGIWGEQFF
.	.	TRBV20-1	TRBJ2-2	TGCAGCCTTGGACGGTCGAACACCGGGGAGCTGTTTTTT	CSLGRSNTGELFF
.	.	TRBV20-1	TRBJ2-3	TGCAGTGCTGGGGAGGCCATCCTCACAGATACGCAGTATTTT	CSAGEAILTDTQYF
TRBD1	.	TRBV12-3/TRBV12-4	TRBJ1-4	TGTGCCAGCAGTCCAGGGGGCTCAGAGGAAAAACTGTTTTTT	CASSPGGSEEKLFF
TRBD2	few	TRBV10-2	TRBJ2-3	TGCGCCAGCGGACTAGCGGGCACAGATACGCAGTATTTT	CASGLAGTDTQYF
TRBD1	.	TRBV7-2	TRBJ2-3	TGTGCCAGCAGCTTAAGACAGGGGGCGTACACAGATACGCAGTATTTT	CASSLRQGAYTDTQYF
.	many	TRBV7-2	TRBJ2-5	TGTGCCAGCAGCTCTAGGTCCCTGGGGAAGACCCAGTACTTC	CASSSRSLGKTQYF
.	many	TRBV7-2	TRBJ2-3	TGTGCCAGCAGCTTAGTTGGGGACTTGGGGGGTACGCAGTATTTT	CASSLVGDLGGTQYF
TRBD2	many	TRBV7-2	TRBJ2-1	TGTGCCAGCAGCTTCCAGGGACTAACCTGGAATGAGCAGTTCTTC	CASSFQGLTWNEQFF
.	few	TRBV12-3/TRBV12-4	TRBJ2-7	TGTGCCAGCAGTCACGGACCCCTCTACGAGCAGTACTTC	CASSHGPLYEQYF
.	many	TRBV12-3/TRBV12-4	TRBJ2-5	TGTGCCAGCAGTCGAGAGCGGTTCGAGACCCAGTACTTC	CASSRERFETQYF
TRBD1	.	TRBV6-5	TRBJ2-7	TGTGCCAGCAGCCTCCGGGACAGACACCTACGAGTGCAGTACTTC	CASSLRDRHLRVQYF
.	few	TRBV5-5	TRBJ2-7	TGTGCCAGCAGACAACAGCCCGGGGACGAGCAGTACTTC	CASRQQPGDEQYF
.	many	TRBV5-1	TRBJ2-7	TGCGCCAGCAGCTCAGCAGGGGACTCCTACGAGCAGTACTTC	CASSSAGDSYEQYF
TRBD1	many	TRBV12-3/TRBV12-4	TRBJ1-6	TGTGCCAGCAGTTTAGGGACAGGGGCGAATTCACCCCTCCACTTT	CASSLGTGANSPLHF
.	many	TRBV6-2/TRBV6-3	TRBJ2-3	TGTGCCAGCAGTTGGTCGGCAGATACGCAGTATTTT	CASSWSADTQYF
.	few	TRBV24-1	TRBJ1-1	TGTGCCACCAGTATGGATAATGAAGCTTTCTTT	CATSMDNEAFF
.	many	TRBV29-1	TRBJ2-1	TGCAGCGTTGAAACGTCGGGAGACAATGAGCAGTTCTTC	CSVETSGDNEQFF
.	few	TRBV18	TRBJ1-3	TGTGCCAGCTCAAGGATTTCGGCCGGACCGCTTCACACCATATATTTT	CASSRISAGPLHTIYF
.	few	TRBV21-1	TRBJ1-2	TGTGCCAGCAGTACTCAGCGGACCGGCGGCTACACCTTC	CASSTQRTGGYTF
TRBD2	many	TRBV10-1	TRBJ2-3	TGCGCCAGCAGTGAGTCGGGACTAGCCACAGATACGCAGTATTTT	CASSESGLATDTQYF
.	.	TRBV7-2	TRBJ2-2	TGTGCCAGCAGTCTCACAGGGAACGGGGAGCTGTTTTTT	CASSLTGNGELFF
TRBD2	many	TRBV20-1	TRBJ2-1	TGCAGTGCCGCGCTTAGCGGGAGCTCCTACAATGAGCAGTTCTTC	CSAALSGSSYNEQFF
.	many	TRBV21-1	TRBJ2-7	TGTGCCAGCAGCAAAGAAGACAGGGGAGGCTTTCCACTCTACGAGCAGTACTTC	CASSKEDRGGFPLYEQYF
.	many	TRBV29-1	TRBJ1-1	TGCAGCGTTGTTACGGGGGGGGAGGGTGAAGCTTTCTTT	CSVVTGGEGEAFF
TRBD1	.	TRBV18	TRBJ1-2	TGTGCCAGCTCACCCGACAGGGACCTAGGTAACTATGGCTACACCTTC	CASSPDRDLGNYGYTF
TRBD2	few	TRBV24-1	TRBJ2-1	TGTGCCACCAGTGATCGGACTAGCGGGAGGTACAATGAGCAGTTCTTC	CATSDRTSGRYNEQFF
.	.	TRBV7-2	TRBJ2-7	TGTGCCAGCAGCTTAGTACAGCCACCCTACGAGCAGTACTTC	CASSLVQPPYEQYF
TRBD1	many	TRBV7-2	TRBJ2-2	TGTGCCAGCAGCTTAGACAGGGGGACCGGGGAGCTGTTTTTT	CASSLDRGTGELFF
TRBD1	once	TRBV7-2	TRBJ2-4	TGTGCCAGCAGAAACGGCGGACAGGCAAACATTCAGTACTTC	CASRNGGQANIQYF
.	many	TRBV27	TRBJ1-3	TGTGCCAGCAGTACGGGACGGGTCTCTGGAAACACCATATATTTT	CASSTGRVSGNTIYF
TRBD1	many	TRBV7-2	TRBJ2-7	TGTGCCAGCAGCTTAACCGGGACAGGGGGTGAGCAGTACTTC	CASSLTGTGGEQYF
.	.	TRBV6-1	TRBJ2-2	TGTGCCAGCAAAAGGGGAAAGGGGTACACCGGGGAGCTGTTTTTT	CASKRGKGYTGELFF
.	many	TRBV24-1	TRBJ2-7	TGTGCCACGTGGGGACCCTACGAGCAGTACTTC	CATWGPYEQYF
.	.	TRBV11-2	TRBJ1-1	TGTGCCAGCAGCCCGGAAGCGTCTGAAGCTTTCTTT	CASSPEASEAFF
.	many	TRBV7-2	TRBJ2-1	TGTGCCAGCGGCCTGCAAAGGACCTCCACGGGATACAATGAGCAGTTCTTC	CASGLQRTSTGYNEQFF
.	.	TRBV14	TRBJ1-5	TGTGCCAGCAGCAGGGCCGAAAATCAGCCCCAGCATTTT	CASSRAENQPQHF
.	few	TRBV14	TRBJ2-1	TGTGCCAGCAGCCAAGATTTCGTCCCCGGAAGGAATGAGCAGTTCTTC	CASSQDFVPGRNEQFF
TRBD2	many	TRBV20-1	TRBJ2-2	TGCAGTGCTAGAGAGACTAGCGGACCTGCGAACACCGGGGAGCTGTTTTTT	CSARETSGPANTGELFF
.	.	TRBV18	TRBJ2-7	TGTGCCAGCTCACCAGCATGGGGGGTGGGGGAGCAGTACTTC	CASSPAWGVGEQYF
.	.	TRBV27	TRBJ2-7	TGTGCCAGCAGCAGAAGCTTTTCCTACGAGCAGTACTTC	CASSRSFSYEQYF
TRBD1	.	TRBV7-3	TRBJ2-1	TGTGCCAGCAGCTTACTTATGGGACAGGGGGCTAATGAGCAGTTCTTC	CASSLLMGQGANEQFF
.	.	TRBV7-8	TRBJ2-7	TGTGCCAGCAGCAGTGGTGTGGGCTACGAGCAGTACTTC	CASSSGVGYEQYF
.	many	TRBV15	TRBJ2-2	TGTGCCACCAGCAGCAGACGGTACACCGGGGAGCTGTTTTTT	CATSSRRYTGELFF
TRBD1	.	TRBV6-5	TRBJ2-2	TGTGCCAGCACGTTGCGGACAGGGGGCCTGAACACCGGGGAGCTGTTTTTT	CASTLRTGGLNTGELFF